The rows below give T cell receptor beta chains drawn from one sample of a study of monozygotic twins with inflammatory bowel disease. After re-calling the 5' RACE reads, TCRdb lists one entry per CDR3 protein, DNA absent. The record lists 420,000 or so distinct CDR3 sequences, of which the ten most abundant hold about 2.3%. Sequenced: blood. Receptor source: a human donor with ulcerative colitis or Crohn's disease, or a healthy co-twin of an affected twin (not recorded which). Both conserved end residues are part of each CDR3.

v_call	j_call	cdr3_aa
TRBV6-2/TRBV6-3	TRBJ2-1	CASSYSPRSYYNEQFF
TRBV20-1	TRBJ2-1	CSASPNNEQFF
TRBV20-1	TRBJ2-7	CSASPRGRGYEQYF
TRBV5-1	TRBJ1-2	CASSVDSSNYGYTF
TRBV20-1	TRBJ1-6	CSARETSKGTGNSPLHF
TRBV12-3/TRBV12-4	TRBJ2-6	CASSSERGRGANVLTF
TRBV20-1	TRBJ2-3	CSARTRLAGASTDTQYF
TRBV5-5	TRBJ1-1	CASSLGGQGAFWRTEAFF
TRBV15	TRBJ2-1	CATSRAPGAHSNEQFF
TRBV5-6	TRBJ2-1	CASSPTRGGHDEQFF
TRBV7-9	TRBJ2-1	CASSSRSPTLEQFF
TRBV4-3	TRBJ2-5	CASSLGEGAWGAETQYF
TRBV30	TRBJ1-1	CAWDIEGTEAFF
TRBV28	TRBJ2-7	CASSFLGQSYEQYF
TRBV5-1	TRBJ1-5	CASSVNPNQPQHF
TRBV18	TRBJ2-2	CASSQLESTGELFF
TRBV9	TRBJ1-1	CASSPRTASRTEAFF
TRBV4-1	TRBJ2-7	CASSQGYGTVEQYF
TRBV19	TRBJ1-2	CASRSEGTGGYTF
TRBV11-1	TRBJ1-2	CASSLVDSVTEFNYGYTF
TRBV11-2	TRBJ2-3	CASTSSGEITDTQYF
TRBV12-3/TRBV12-4	TRBJ1-5	CASSHLRDQNQPQHF